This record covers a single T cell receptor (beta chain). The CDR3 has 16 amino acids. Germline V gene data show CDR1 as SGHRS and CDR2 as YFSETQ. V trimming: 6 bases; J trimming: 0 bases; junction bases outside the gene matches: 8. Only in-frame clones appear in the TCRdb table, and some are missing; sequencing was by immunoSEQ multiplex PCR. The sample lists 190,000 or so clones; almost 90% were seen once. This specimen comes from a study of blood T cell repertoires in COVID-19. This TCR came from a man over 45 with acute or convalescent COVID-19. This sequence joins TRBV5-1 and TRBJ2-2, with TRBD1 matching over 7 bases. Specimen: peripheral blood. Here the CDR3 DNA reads TGCGCCAGCAACATCCAGGACAGGCCGAACACCGGGGAGCTGTTTTTT. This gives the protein CASNIQDRPNTGELFF. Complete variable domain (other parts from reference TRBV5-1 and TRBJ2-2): KAGVTQTPRYLIKTRGQQVTLSCSPISGHRSVSWYQQTPGQGLQFLFEYFSETQRNKGNFPGRFSGRQFSNSRSEMNVSTLELGDSALYLCASNIQDRPNTGELFFGEGSRLTVL.